The 21 T cell receptor beta chains below were found in one sample sequenced in a study of shared clonotypes between healthy human individuals. Profiling relied on immunoSEQ multiplex PCR, and the TCRdb table lists in-frame clones only, not all of them. The sample yields 550,000 to 850,000 clones, 72% seen once. The sequenced sample consisted of memory CD4+ T cells sorted from blood. The subset is: CD45RA-negative fraction. These receptors all come from a woman aged 25 to 39 in good health.

This chain joins TRBV11-2 and TRBJ2-2; 12 bases are shared with TRBD2. Germline V gene lookup returns CDR1 SGHAT and CDR2 FQNNGV. This CDR3 has 17 residues. The V and J ends lost 4 bases and 6 bases, in that order; junction bases with no gene match: 9. Here the CDR3 reads CASSSNLAGGLSGELFF. The CDR3 DNA reads as TGTGCCAGCAGCTCAAACCTAGCGGGAGGGCTCTCCGGGGAGCTGTTTTTT.

The chain carries TRBV10-1 and TRBJ2-7; 10 bases line up with TRBD2. V trimming: 2 bases; J trimming: 6 bases; junction bases outside the gene matches: 10. Germline lookup yields CDR1 WNHNN and CDR2 SYGVQD (reference sequence). The CDR3 sequence is 16 residues long. The CDR3 DNA follows: TGCGCCAGCAGTGAGGGGGCTAGCGGGAGACGTAGCGAGCAGTACTTC. Protein sequence: CASSEGASGRRSEQYF.

V usage is TRBV6-6 and J usage is TRBJ1-1; D is unclear. Germline V gene lookup returns CDR1 MNHNY and CDR2 SVGAGI (reference sequence). Trimming cost V 7 bases and J 0 bases, with 9 bases left between them. CDR3 length: 13 residues. The chain's CDR3 is CASKGGLNTEAFF. The CDR3 DNA follows: TGTGCCAGCAAGGGCGGGCTGAACACTGAAGCTTTCTTT.

The V and J genes are TRBV11-2 and TRBJ2-7; D remains unclear. CDR3 length: 13 residues. Trimming took 4 bases from V and 7 from J, leaving 14 bases between them. Germline CDR1 SGHAT, CDR2 FQNNGV. The CDR3 DNA sequence: TGTGCCAGCAGCTCCAACGAGATTAGGGAGCAGTACTTC. Protein product: CASSSNEIREQYF.

This rearrangement joins TRBV6-5 to TRBJ2-2; no reliable D call. Germline V gene sequence: CDR1 MNHEY, CDR2 SVGAGI. V gave up 5 bases and J gave up 4 bases, with 11 bases separating them. CDR3 length: 14 residues. The CDR3 loop reads CASSPARTTGELFF. In nucleotides, the CDR3 is TGTGCCAGCAGTCCTGCCCGGACCACCGGGGAGCTGTTTTTT.

The chain combines TRBV5-5 with TRBJ2-5; TRBD1 matches 7 bases. There are 14 residues in the CDR3. The V segment lost 0 bases and the J segment 4 bases; nucleotides outside the gene matches: 3. The V gene's germline CDR1 is SGHKS and CDR2 YYEKEE (reference sequence). CDR3 residues: CASSLGQGGETQYF. CDR3 in DNA: TGTGCCAGCAGCTTGGGACAGGGTGGAGAGACCCAGTACTTC.

The chain is built from TRBV6-5 and TRBJ2-1, with D perhaps TRBD1 (6 bases). The V gene's germline CDR1 is MNHEY and CDR2 SVGAGI. The CDR3 totals 13 residues. The ends were cut back, 5 bases at V and 4 bases at J, with 9 bases in the middle. The DNA for the CDR3 is TGTGCCAGCAGTCAGGGGTTATACAATGAGCAGTTCTTC. Protein: CASSQGLYNEQFF.

The CDR3 sequence: CASSPRPAGGRTDTQYF. CDR3 coding DNA: TGTGCCAGCAGCCCGCGCCCTGCGGGGGGGCGGACAGATACGCAGTATTTT. The chain combines TRBV9 with TRBJ2-3; 9 nucleotides match TRBD2. The J segment lost 3 bases and the V segment lost 4 bases, leaving 12 bases of the junction unmatched. Germline V gene sequence: CDR1 SGDLS, CDR2 YYNGEE. The CDR3 covers 17 residues. The full variable domain, rest sourced from reference TRBV9 and TRBJ2-3, is DSGVTQTPKHLITATGQRVTLRCSPRSGDLSVYWYQQSLDQGLQFLIQYYNGEERAKGNILERFSAQQFPDLHSELNLSSLELGDSALYFCASSPRPAGGRTDTQYFGPGTRLTVL.

This clone has just a few counts. The V call is TRBV29-1, the J call TRBJ2-5; the match to TRBD1 covers 7 bases. The V gene's germline CDR1 is SQVTM and CDR2 ANQGSEA. This CDR3 comprises 12 residues. The J segment lost 3 bases and the V segment lost 4 bases, leaving 2 bases of the junction unmatched. The CDR3 is CSVGQGEETQYF. The CDR3 region has the DNA TGCAGCGTTGGACAGGGCGAAGAGACCCAGTACTTC. Full variable domain (missing parts from reference TRBV29-1 and TRBJ2-5): SAVISQKPSRDICQRGTSLTIQCQVDSQVTMMFWYRQQPGQSLTLIATANQGSEATYESGFVIDKFPISRPNLTFSTLTVSNMSPEDSSIYLCSVGQGEETQYFGPGTRLLVL.

As for this clone: Distinct nucleotide sequences in the sample also encode this CDR3. The chain has TRBV28 and TRBJ2-6; D is possibly TRBD2 (5 bases). The CDR3 runs 14 residues. CDR1 is MDHEN and CDR2 is SYDVKM in the germline V gene. V dropped 6 bases and J dropped 2 bases, with 8 bases sitting between them. The DNA of the CDR3 is TGTGCCAGCAGCTCCGGGACTGGGGCCAACGTCCTGACTTTC. This translates into CASSSGTGANVLTF.

This clone has only a few counts. The chain links TRBV10-2 to TRBJ2-7, with 9 bases lining up with TRBD2. The CDR3 has 17 amino acids. Germline loops: CDR1 WSHSY, CDR2 SAAADI. Trimming at V came to 5 bases and at J to 7 bases, leaving 18 bases not matched to a gene. The CDR3 here is CASSPIPQASGMWEQYF. In nucleotides, the CDR3 is TGCGCCAGCAGTCCCATCCCCCAGGCTAGCGGGATGTGGGAGCAGTACTTC.

The CDR3 coding sequence is TGTGCCAGTAGTATGAGGCTAGCGGGAGGTGAGACCCAGTACTTC. Protein: CASSMRLAGGETQYF. The chain employs TRBV19 and TRBJ2-5; 11 bases are a match to TRBD2. Germline lookup yields CDR1 LNHDA and CDR2 SQIVND (reference sequence). Germline trimming cut 3 bases from V and 5 bases from J; bases unmatched to any gene: 5. The CDR3 length is 15 residues.

Points on this clone: At the DNA level, this CDR3 is encoded by other sequences in the same sample as well. The rearrangement uses TRBV10-3 and TRBJ2-7, with 7 bases aligning to TRBD2. With 7 bases clipped from V and 1 base from J, the junction kept 4 bases outside the gene matches. The germline CDR1 and CDR2 sequences are ENHRY and SYGVKD. The CDR3 is 13 residues long. Here the CDR3 reads CAINPGLSYEQYF. The CDR3 nucleotides are TGTGCCATCAACCCGGGACTATCCTACGAGCAGTACTTC.

This clone has just one count. This chain's CDR3 is CASSTTPYTGTGEAFF. CDR3 nucleotide sequence: TGTGCCAGTAGTACTACCCCTTATACCGGGACAGGAGAAGCTTTCTTT. The J gene is TRBJ1-1, the V gene TRBV19; TRBD1 agrees at 8 bases. Trimming took 4 bases from V and 8 from J; bases not matched to a gene: 15. From germline, CDR1 is LNHDA and CDR2 SQIVND (reference sequence). This CDR3 region has 16 residues.

J is TRBJ2-7 and V is TRBV6-6; unclear D gene. The germline gives CDR1 MNHNY, CDR2 SVGAGI (reference sequence). The CDR3 sequence is 11 residues long. The V end lost 5 bases, the J end lost 2 bases, and 4 bases lay between the germline ends. The DNA for the CDR3 is TGTGCCAGCAGTCAGGCCTACGAGCAGTACTTC. Amino acids: CASSQAYEQYF.

This chain joins TRBV30 and TRBJ2-7; unclear D gene. Looked up from germline, CDR1 is GTSNPN and CDR2 is SVGIG (reference sequence). V was pared by 3 bases and J by 3 bases, with 12 bases between. This CDR3 region has 13 residues. DNA of the CDR3: TGTGCCTGGAGGGACCCTCCCCTCTACGAGCAGTACTTC. It yields the protein CAWRDPPLYEQYF.

CDR3 DNA: TGCGCCAGCAGCCAAGCCGGACTAGCGGGAGGAGGCAATGAGCAGTTCTTC. This codes for CASSQAGLAGGGNEQFF. The chain links TRBV4-1 to TRBJ2-1; 14 nucleotides agree with TRBD2. CDR3 size: 17 residues. The junction had 5 bases not matched to a gene; V was cut back by 1 base and J by 6 bases. Per germline, CDR1 MGHRA and CDR2 YSYEKL.

Points on this clone: One junction end does not reproduce the germline sequence, and a read error may be involved. The genes are TRBV27 and TRBJ2-1, with D possibly being TRBD2 (7 bases). From germline, CDR1 is MNHEY and CDR2 SMNVEV (reference sequence). This CDR3 is 12 amino acids long. CDR3 protein: CASSQGRAIRVF. DNA for the CDR3: TGTGCCAGCAGTCAGGGGAGGGCAATCCGGGTCTTC.

This clone was found once. The chain combines TRBV19 with TRBJ1-2, with 10 nucleotides matching TRBD1. Germline V lookup: CDR1 LNHDA, CDR2 SQIVND (reference sequence). This CDR3 spans 15 amino acids. J was trimmed by 4 bases and V by 5 bases; bases with no gene match: 7. As DNA, the CDR3 is TGTGCCAGTAGTGCCGGGACAGGGGATGGCTATGGCTACACCTTC. Its protein is CASSAGTGDGYGYTF.

The V call is TRBV9, the J call TRBJ2-7; D uncertain. The V end lost 2 bases, the J end lost 6 bases, and 15 bases lay between the germline ends. The CDR3 has 14 amino acids. Germline loops: CDR1 SGDLS, CDR2 YYNGEE. The CDR3 coding sequence is TGTGCCAGCAGCGTCAGTCCCGTAACCATCGAGCAGTACTTC. Protein product: CASSVSPVTIEQYF.

This chain joins TRBV6-1 and TRBJ2-3, with unresolved D. Germline V gives CDR1 MNHNS, CDR2 SASEGT. The CDR3 runs 14 residues. V lost 1 base, J lost 0 bases, and 5 bases lay in between. CDR3 nucleotide sequence: TGTGCCAGCAGTGAAGGTACTAGCACAGATACGCAGTATTTT. Translation gives CASSEGTSTDTQYF.